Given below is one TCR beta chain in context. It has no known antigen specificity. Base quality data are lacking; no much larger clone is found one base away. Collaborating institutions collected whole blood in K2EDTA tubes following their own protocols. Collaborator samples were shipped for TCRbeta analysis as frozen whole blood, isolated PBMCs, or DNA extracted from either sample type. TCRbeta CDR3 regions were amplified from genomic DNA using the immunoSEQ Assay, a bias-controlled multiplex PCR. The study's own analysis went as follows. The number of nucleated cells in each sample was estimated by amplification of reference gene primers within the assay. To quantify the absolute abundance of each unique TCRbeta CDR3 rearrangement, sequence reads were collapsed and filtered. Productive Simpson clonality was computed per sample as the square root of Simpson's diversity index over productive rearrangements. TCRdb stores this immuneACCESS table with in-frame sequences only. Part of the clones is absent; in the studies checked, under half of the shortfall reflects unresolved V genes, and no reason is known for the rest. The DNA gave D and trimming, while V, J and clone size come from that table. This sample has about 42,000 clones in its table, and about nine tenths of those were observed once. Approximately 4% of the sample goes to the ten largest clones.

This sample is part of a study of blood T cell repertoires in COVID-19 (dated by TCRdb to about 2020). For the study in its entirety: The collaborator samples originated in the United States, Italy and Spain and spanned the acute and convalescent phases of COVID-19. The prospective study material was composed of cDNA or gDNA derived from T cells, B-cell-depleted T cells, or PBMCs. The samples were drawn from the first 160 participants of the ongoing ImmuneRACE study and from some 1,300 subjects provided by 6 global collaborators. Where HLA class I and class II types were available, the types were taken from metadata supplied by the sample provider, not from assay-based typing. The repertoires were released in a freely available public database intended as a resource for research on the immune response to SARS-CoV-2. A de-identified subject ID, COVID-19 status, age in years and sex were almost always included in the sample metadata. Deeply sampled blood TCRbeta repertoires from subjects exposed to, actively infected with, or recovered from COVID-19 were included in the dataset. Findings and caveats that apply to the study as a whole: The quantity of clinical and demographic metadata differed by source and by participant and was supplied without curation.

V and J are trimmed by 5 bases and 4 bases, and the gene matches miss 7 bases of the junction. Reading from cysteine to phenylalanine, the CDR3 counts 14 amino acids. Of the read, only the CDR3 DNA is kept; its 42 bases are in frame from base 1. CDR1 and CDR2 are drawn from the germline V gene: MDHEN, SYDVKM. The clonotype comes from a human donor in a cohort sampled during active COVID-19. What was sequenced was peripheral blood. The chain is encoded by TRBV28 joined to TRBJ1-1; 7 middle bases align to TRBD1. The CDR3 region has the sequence CASSTGEVLTEAFF. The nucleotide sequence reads TGTGCCAGCAGTACAGGGGAGGTCCTCACTGAAGCTTTCTTT.